The text below deals with one T cell receptor (beta chain). The antigen is undetermined. The record originates from a study of cytomegalovirus exposure and HLA in healthy donors. General observations from the study: Among CMV-associated TCR beta chains, most appeared HLA-restricted in a later analysis. Fewer N-insertions than the approximately 680-donor mean were reportedly shown by an Asian-associated ancestry cluster in a later analysis.

This PCR relied on a set of 60 Vbeta primers and 13 Jbeta primers. The table came from immunoSEQ multiplex PCR; TCRdb's copy has only in-frame clones and leaves some out. The repertoire has 150,000 to 200,000 clones, almost 85% of them found once; the top ten carry around 0.25%. The germline V gene has CDR1 LNHNV and CDR2 YYDKDF (reference sequence). Trimming cost V 7 bases and J 7 bases, with 20 bases left between them. There are 16 residues in the CDR3. The specimen was PBMCs. The chain combines TRBV15 with TRBJ1-6; D is unclear. The TCR originated in a boy between 10 and 17 years old in good health and CMV-seronegative. CDR3 amino acids: CATTSYETTGNSPLHF. For the CDR3, the DNA is TGTGCCACCACCTCGTACGAGACGACGGGGAATTCACCCCTCCACTTT.